This passage covers 7 T cell receptor beta chains from one sample sequenced in a study of brain T cells in children with intractable seizures. Assay used: immunoSEQ multiplex PCR; TCRdb lists only in-frame clones, some missing. The sample lists 62,000 or so clones, roughly 95% seen once, with more than 0.35% in the top ten. Material: peripheral blood, obtained at surgery. Receptor source: a boy less than two years old with focal cortical dysplasia and intractable seizures.

The chain links TRBV28 to TRBJ2-7; D is unclear. Trimming left V 4 bases short and J 2 bases short, with 3 bases between. The CDR3 has 11 amino acids. Looked up from germline, CDR1 is MDHEN and CDR2 is SYDVKM. The CDR3 spells CASSSTYEQYF. The CDR3 nucleotides read TGTGCCAGCAGTTCCACCTACGAGCAGTACTTC.

The chain joins TRBV4-1 to TRBJ2-7; either TRBD1 or TRBD2 may supply D (6 bases each). Germline-derived CDR1 and CDR2 are MGHRA and YSYEKL. V lost 0 bases, J lost 1 base, and 13 bases lay in between. The length of the CDR3 is 16 residues. CDR3 sequence reads: CASSQEPGARSYEQYF. Written as DNA, the CDR3 is TGCGCCAGCAGCCAAGAACCGGGGGCCCGATCCTACGAGCAGTACTTC.

Only a few counts were recorded for this clone. This rearrangement joins TRBV5-1 to TRBJ2-5; TRBD1 agrees at 7 bases. V gave up 3 bases and J gave up 1 base; unmatched junction bases: 6. Germline V gene sequence: CDR1 SGHRS, CDR2 YFSETQ. CDR3 length equals 15 residues. The CDR3 sequence is CASSWAGTAQETQYF. CDR3 DNA: TGCGCCAGCAGCTGGGCCGGGACAGCCCAAGAGACCCAGTACTTC.

The chain is built from TRBV10-3 and TRBJ1-2; D uncertain. Germline CDR1 ENHRY, CDR2 SYGVKD. The CDR3 runs 13 residues. Trimming stripped 5 bases from V and 8 bases from J, with 15 bases between. The CDR3 protein is CAISYEFSNGYTF. In DNA, the CDR3 is TGTGCCATCAGTTACGAGTTTTCCAACGGCTACACCTTC.

The chain links TRBV7-9 to TRBJ1-6; 7 bases line up with TRBD1. Trimming removed 5 bases from V and 7 bases from J; junction bases left unmatched: 8. The CDR3 is made up of 15 amino acids. The germline V gene has CDR1 SEHNR and CDR2 FQNEAQ (reference sequence). The CDR3 DNA follows: TGTGCCAGCAGCCCCAGGGGGGCCGGGAATTCACCCCTCCACTTT. Translation: CASSPRGAGNSPLHF.

The chain uses TRBV2 and TRBJ1-1, with 8 bases matching TRBD1. Germline loops: CDR1 SNHLY, CDR2 FYNNEI. This CDR3 region has 19 residues. V shed 3 bases, J shed 6 bases, and the junction held 21 bases outside the gene matches. The CDR3 here is CASSEGRGQGARQTPEAFF. In nucleotides, the CDR3 is TGTGCCAGCAGTGAGGGTCGAGGGCAGGGGGCGCGGCAAACCCCTGAAGCTTTCTTT.

The chain joins TRBV6-2 or TRBV6-3 to TRBJ1-5; tentative D call: TRBD1 (5 bases). Trimming shortened V by 6 bases and J by 3 bases, and 15 bases separated the two germline ends. The CDR3 has 15 residues. Germline V CDR1 and CDR2: MNHEY, SVGEGT. The CDR3 DNA follows: TGTGCCAGCAGCCTCACAGGCCTCCCCAATCAGCCCCAGCATTTT. This translates into CASSLTGLPNQPQHF.